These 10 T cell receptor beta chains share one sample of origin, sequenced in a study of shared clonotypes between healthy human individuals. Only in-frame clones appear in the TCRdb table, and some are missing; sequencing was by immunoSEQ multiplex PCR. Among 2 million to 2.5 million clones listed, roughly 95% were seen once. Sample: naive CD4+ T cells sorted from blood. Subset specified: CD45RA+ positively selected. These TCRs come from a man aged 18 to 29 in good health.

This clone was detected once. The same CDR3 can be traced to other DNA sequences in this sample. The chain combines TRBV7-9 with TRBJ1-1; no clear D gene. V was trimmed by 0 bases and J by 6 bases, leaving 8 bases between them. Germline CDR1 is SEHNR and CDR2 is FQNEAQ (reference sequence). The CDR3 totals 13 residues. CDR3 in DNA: TGTGCCAGCAGCTTAGCGGGGTCGGCTGAAGCTTTCTTT. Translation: CASSLAGSAEAFF.

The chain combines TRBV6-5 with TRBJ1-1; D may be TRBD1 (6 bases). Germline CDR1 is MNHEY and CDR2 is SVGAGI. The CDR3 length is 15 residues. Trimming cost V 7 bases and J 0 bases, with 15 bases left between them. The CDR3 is CASTQGLSMNTEAFF. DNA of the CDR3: TGTGCCAGCACCCAGGGGCTATCGATGAACACTGAAGCTTTCTTT.

This CDR3 is CASEPTGARTEQYF. CDR3 in DNA: TGTGCCAGTGAGCCAACGGGGGCGCGTACCGAGCAGTACTTC. The rearrangement uses TRBV19 and TRBJ2-7; possibly TRBD1 or TRBD2 for D (6 bases each). V was cut by 8 bases and J by 6 bases, with 20 bases left in between. The CDR3 loop spans 14 amino acids. In germline, CDR1 is LNHDA, CDR2 SQIVND (reference sequence).

The CDR3 protein is CAWSRPFQETQYF. The CDR3 nucleotides are TGTGCCTGGAGTCGACCCTTCCAAGAGACCCAGTACTTC. The chain links TRBV30 to TRBJ2-5; no clear D gene. The CDR3 sequence is 13 residues long. Germline CDR1 GTSNPN, CDR2 SVGIG (reference sequence). Trimming shortened V by 2 bases and J by 1 base, and 8 bases separated the two germline ends.

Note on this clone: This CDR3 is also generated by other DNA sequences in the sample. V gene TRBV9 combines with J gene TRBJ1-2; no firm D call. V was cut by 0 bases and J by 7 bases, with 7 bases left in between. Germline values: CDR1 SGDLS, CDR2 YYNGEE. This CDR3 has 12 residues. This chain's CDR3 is CASSVDGFGYTF. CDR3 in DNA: TGTGCCAGCAGCGTAGATGGGTTTGGCTACACCTTC.

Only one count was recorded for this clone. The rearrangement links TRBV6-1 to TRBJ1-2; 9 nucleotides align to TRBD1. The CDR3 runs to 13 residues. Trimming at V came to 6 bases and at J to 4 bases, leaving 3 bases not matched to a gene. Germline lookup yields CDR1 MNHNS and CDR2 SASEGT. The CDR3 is CASRDRGPYGYTF. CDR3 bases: TGTGCCAGCAGGGACAGGGGCCCCTATGGCTACACCTTC.

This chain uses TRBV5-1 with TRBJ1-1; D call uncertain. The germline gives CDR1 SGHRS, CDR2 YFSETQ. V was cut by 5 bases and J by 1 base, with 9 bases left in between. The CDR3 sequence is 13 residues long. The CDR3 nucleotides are TGCGCCAGCAGAGCCGGTGCGAACACTGAAGCTTTCTTT. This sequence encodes CASRAGANTEAFF.

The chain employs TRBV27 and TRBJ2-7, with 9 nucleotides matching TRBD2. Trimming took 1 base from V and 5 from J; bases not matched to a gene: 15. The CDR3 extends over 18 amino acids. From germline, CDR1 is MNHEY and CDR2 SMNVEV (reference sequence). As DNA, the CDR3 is TGTGCCAGCAGTTTATTCCCTTTGCGGGGGGGCACGGTCAACGAGCAGTACTTC. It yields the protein CASSLFPLRGGTVNEQYF.

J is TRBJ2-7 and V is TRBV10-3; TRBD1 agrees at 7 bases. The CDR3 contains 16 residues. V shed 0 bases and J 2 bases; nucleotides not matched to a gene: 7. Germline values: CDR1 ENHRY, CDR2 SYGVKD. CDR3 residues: CAISESTGTVPYEQYF. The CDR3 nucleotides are TGTGCCATCAGTGAGTCGACCGGGACAGTACCCTACGAGCAGTACTTC.

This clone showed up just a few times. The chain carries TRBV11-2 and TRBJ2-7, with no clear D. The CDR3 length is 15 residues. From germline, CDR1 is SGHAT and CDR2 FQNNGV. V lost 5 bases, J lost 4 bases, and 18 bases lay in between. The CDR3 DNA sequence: TGTGCCAGCAGCCCTCCTGAGGCCCTCTGGTACGAGCAGTACTTC. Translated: CASSPPEALWYEQYF.